This record covers a single TCR beta chain. The repertoire was sequenced with immunoSEQ multiplex PCR; TCRdb's copy has only in-frame clones and lacks some. This sample has roughly 120,000 clones, with roughly 92% found just once. Germline assignment: CDR1 DFQATT and CDR2 SNEGSKA (reference sequence). CDR3 length equals 10 residues. The data originate from a study of Tregs in tolerant kidney transplant recipients. CD4+CD25+CD127- Tregs, CD4+CD25- non-Tregs, CD4 and CD8 cells were sorted. The J gene is TRBJ2-1, the V gene TRBV20-1, with D perhaps matching TRBD2 (5 bases). The receptor was isolated from a human donor in good health. The material sequenced was CD4+ T cells from blood. CDR3 region: CAVARGEQFF. In nucleotides, the CDR3 is TGCGCCGTGGCCCGGGGTGAGCAGTTCTTC.